Listed here are 32 T cell receptor beta chains from one sample, sequenced in a study of blood T cell dynamics during melanoma immunotherapy. This sample's time point: pre-treatment baseline. TCRdb's copy holds only in-frame clones and misses some; the assay was immunoSEQ multiplex PCR. The table shows some 5,600 clones, with 88% occurring only once. Sequenced material: blood, taken from a patient treated with checkpoint blockade. All receptors derive from a human donor with melanoma.

The chain has TRBV19 and TRBJ1-2; TRBD1 matches 11 bases. Germline assignment: CDR1 LNHDA and CDR2 SQIVND (reference sequence). Losses at the gene ends were 7 bases for V and 5 bases for J; bases not matched to a gene: 9. CDR3 length equals 15 residues. CDR3: CASKKAGQGAYGYTF. CDR3 sequence (DNA): TGTGCCAGTAAGAAGGCAGGACAGGGGGCTTATGGCTACACCTTC.

The chain links TRBV9 to TRBJ2-6; the D call may be TRBD1 or TRBD2 (6 bases each). The CDR3 runs to 18 residues. Germline values: CDR1 SGDLS, CDR2 YYNGEE. V was clipped by 3 bases and J by 1 base, with 17 bases between them. The DNA for the CDR3 is TGTGCCAGCAGCGCCGGCACCCAAGGGGGGTCTGGGGCCAACGTCCTGACTTTC. This codes for CASSAGTQGGSGANVLTF.

This clone was observed a few times. V and J are TRBV29-1 and TRBJ1-1; 8 nucleotides line up with TRBD1. The trim removed 7 bases at V and 6 bases at J, leaving 7 bases unmatched. The germline V gene has CDR1 SQVTM and CDR2 ANQGSEA. This CDR3 region has 12 residues. CDR3 nucleotide sequence: TGCAGCGGCCGGACAGGGCTGGCTGAAGCTTTCTTT. Translation gives CSGRTGLAEAFF. The whole variable domain, remainder taken from reference TRBV29-1 and TRBJ1-1, is SAVISQKPSRDICQRGTSLTIQCQVDSQVTMMFWYRQQPGQSLTLIATANQGSEATYESGFVIDKFPISRPNLTFSTLTVSNMSPEDSSIYLCSGRTGLAEAFFGQGTRLTVV.

This chain links TRBV29-1 with TRBJ1-2; 7 bases match TRBD1. The CDR3 loop spans 13 amino acids. Losses at the gene ends were 7 bases for V and 3 bases for J; bases not matched to a gene: 8. CDR1 SQVTM and CDR2 ANQGSEA come from the germline V gene. CDR3 region: CSAPTGTDYGYTF. The CDR3 DNA is TGCAGCGCCCCAACAGGGACAGACTATGGCTACACCTTC.

The chain joins TRBV2 to TRBJ2-2; no clear D. CDR3 length equals 15 residues. Germline CDR1 reads SNHLY; CDR2 reads FYNNEI. Trimming stripped 2 bases from V and 1 base from J, with 8 bases between. This CDR3 reads CASSESPVNTGELFF. The CDR3 nucleotides are TGTGCCAGCAGTGAATCTCCAGTGAACACCGGGGAGCTGTTTTTT.

CDR3 nucleotide sequence: TGTGCCAGCAGCGTAGGAGAGACGGGTGGAGCTTTCTTT. It is translated as CASSVGETGGAFF. The chain joins TRBV9 to TRBJ1-1; D call uncertain. V lost 0 bases, J lost 10 bases, and 13 bases lay in between. CDR3 length: 13 residues. Germline-derived CDR1 and CDR2 are SGDLS and YYNGEE.

The CDR3, as DNA: TGTGCCAGCAGCAGGGCGGGCGGGGAGCTGTTTTTT. Protein product: CASSRAGGELFF. The gene calls are TRBV6-5 and TRBJ2-2; tentatively, D is TRBD1 or TRBD2 (5 bases each). V was pared by 6 bases and J by 7 bases, with 9 bases between. CDR3 length equals 12 residues. Germline V gene data show CDR1 as MNHEY and CDR2 as SVGAGI.

V usage is TRBV5-4 and J usage is TRBJ2-6, with a tentative D call TRBD1 (5 bases). Looked up from germline, CDR1 is SGHNT and CDR2 is YYREEE (reference sequence). The CDR3 has 17 amino acids. V dropped 3 bases and J dropped 0 bases, with 13 bases sitting between them. The CDR3 here is CASSSFTGNSGANVLTF. The CDR3 DNA reads as TGTGCCAGCAGCTCGTTTACAGGAAACTCTGGGGCCAACGTCCTGACTTTC.

This clone occurred a few times. The DNA of the CDR3 is TGTGCCAGTAGTATCTCCCCAGGGGGGAACGAGCAGTACTTC. It translates to CASSISPGGNEQYF. J is TRBJ2-7 and V is TRBV19; TRBD1 might be the D (7 bases). V was clipped by 3 bases and J by 5 bases, with 14 bases between them. The germline V gene has CDR1 LNHDA and CDR2 SQIVND (reference sequence). The CDR3 totals 14 residues. The whole variable domain, filled in from reference TRBV19 and TRBJ2-7, reads DGGITQSPKYLFRKEGQNVTLSCEQNLNHDAMYWYRQDPGQGLRLIYYSQIVNDFQKGDIAEGYSVSREKKESFPLTVTSAQKNPTAFYLCASSISPGGNEQYFGPGTRLTVT.

J is TRBJ1-2 and V is TRBV6-1; TRBD1 is a possible D gene (6 bases). This CDR3 comprises 14 residues. Trimming left V 0 bases short and J 3 bases short, with 8 bases between. The germline CDR1 and CDR2 sequences are MNHNS and SASEGT. CDR3 region: CASSEAHRDYGYTF. CDR3 coding DNA: TGTGCCAGCAGTGAAGCGCACAGGGACTATGGCTACACCTTC.

CDR3 bases: TGTGCCAGCACCCCTGGGAGCGGGGGGTTCACAGATACGCAGTATTTT. Translation gives CASTPGSGGFTDTQYF. This chain joins TRBV27 and TRBJ2-3; 9 bases align to TRBD2. This CDR3 comprises 16 residues. CDR1 MNHEY and CDR2 SMNVEV come from the germline V gene (reference sequence). With 7 bases clipped from V and 2 bases from J, the junction kept 10 bases outside the gene matches.

The J gene is TRBJ1-2, the V gene TRBV30; 8 bases are shared with TRBD1. This CDR3 region has 14 residues. Germline CDR1 GTSNPN, CDR2 SVGIG (reference sequence). The V gene end was trimmed by 4 bases and the J gene end by 3 bases; junction bases not matched to a gene: 7. The CDR3 loop is CAWTTGAGHYGYTF. In nucleotides, the CDR3 is TGTGCCTGGACGACAGGGGCCGGACACTATGGCTACACCTTC. Variable domain in full (rest from reference TRBV30 and TRBJ1-2): SQTIHQWPATLVQPVGSPLSLECTVEGTSNPNLYWYRQAAGRGLQLLFYSVGIGQISSEVPQNLSASRPQDRQFILSSKKLLLSDSGFYLCAWTTGAGHYGYTFGSGTRLTVV.

The chain joins TRBV19 to TRBJ2-5, with D perhaps TRBD1 (5 bases). Per germline, CDR1 LNHDA and CDR2 SQIVND (reference sequence). V lost 4 bases to trimming and J lost 2 bases, with 11 bases between them. The CDR3 runs to 14 residues. Here the CDR3 reads CASSTSDSQETQYF. The CDR3, as DNA: TGTGCCAGTAGTACAAGCGACAGTCAAGAGACCCAGTACTTC.

The DNA for the CDR3 is TGTGCCATCAGTCAGAAAGCGGGGGGATTCACAGATACGCAGTATTTT. Translating it yields CAISQKAGGFTDTQYF. V and J are TRBV10-3 and TRBJ2-3; 9 bases line up with TRBD2. V lost 5 bases, J lost 2 bases, and 8 bases stayed unmatched. The germline CDR1 and CDR2 sequences are ENHRY and SYGVKD. This CDR3 is 16 amino acids long.

This clone was seen once. The chain couples TRBV6-5 to TRBJ1-4, with unresolved D. CDR1 is MNHEY and CDR2 is SVGAGI in the germline V gene. With 2 bases removed from V and 5 bases from J, the gap between germline ends came to 6 bases. This CDR3 has 13 residues. The CDR3 reads CASSYNTNEKLFF. For the CDR3, the DNA is TGTGCCAGCAGTTACAATACCAATGAAAAACTGTTTTTT.

V gene TRBV6-1 combines with J gene TRBJ2-6, with TRBD1 identical over 8 bases. CDR1 is MNHNS, CDR2 SASEGT, per germline. The CDR3 extends over 16 amino acids. V lost 4 bases and J lost 3; bases outside the gene matches: 5. The CDR3 sequence: CASSVTGGGGANVLTF. CDR3 DNA sequence: TGTGCCAGCAGTGTTACAGGGGGAGGTGGGGCCAACGTCCTGACTTTC.

The chain has TRBV19 and TRBJ2-7; 7 bases fit TRBD1. V lost 0 bases and J lost 5; bases outside the gene matches: 7. Per the germline V gene, CDR1 is LNHDA and CDR2 is SQIVND (reference sequence). This CDR3 contains 15 residues. The CDR3 DNA reads as TGTGCCAGTAGTATAGAGGACAGGTCCTGGGACGAGCAGTACTTC. The encoded protein is CASSIEDRSWDEQYF.

J is TRBJ2-7 and V is TRBV4-1; 7 bases agree with TRBD1. The CDR3 sequence is 14 residues long. CDR1 is MGHRA, CDR2 YSYEKL, per germline. The V gene end was trimmed by 4 bases and the J gene end by 3 bases; junction bases not matched to a gene: 6. The DNA for the CDR3 is TGCGCCAGCAGCCCGGAGACAGGGTTCTACGAGCAGTACTTC. This translates into CASSPETGFYEQYF.

A few counts support this clone. The chain carries TRBV6-5 and TRBJ1-2, with D possibly being TRBD1 (5 bases). Trimming shortened V by 7 bases and J by 4 bases, and 19 bases separated the two germline ends. The CDR3 extends over 15 amino acids. Germline V CDR1 and CDR2: MNHEY, SVGAGI. This CDR3 is CASTGRALRGYGYTF. The DNA of the CDR3 is TGTGCCAGCACGGGCAGGGCCCTACGCGGCTATGGCTACACCTTC.

The gene calls are TRBV27 and TRBJ2-5; 8 bases match TRBD1. Unmatched junction bases numbered 14, after V lost 6 bases and J lost 2 bases. The CDR3 contains 17 residues. Germline CDR1 and CDR2: MNHEY and SMNVEV (reference sequence). The CDR3 sequence is CASSTYRRTGKQETQYF. CDR3 nucleotides: TGTGCCAGCAGCACCTACCGCCGGACAGGGAAACAAGAGACCCAGTACTTC.

V is TRBV2 and J is TRBJ2-3; the D gene is possibly TRBD1 (6 bases). Trimming cost V 10 bases and J 0 bases, with 14 bases left between them. This CDR3 is 14 amino acids long. The germline CDR1 and CDR2 sequences are SNHLY and FYNNEI. This CDR3 is CANSRDISTDTQYF. Written as DNA, the CDR3 is TGTGCCAACTCACGGGACATTAGCACAGATACGCAGTATTTT.

The gene calls are TRBV7-9 and TRBJ2-3; unclear D gene. The CDR3 extends over 15 amino acids. Germline assignment: CDR1 SEHNR and CDR2 FQNEAQ (reference sequence). With 7 bases removed from V and 2 bases from J, the gap between germline ends came to 16 bases. This CDR3 reads CASIKGPESTDTQYF. DNA of the CDR3: TGTGCCAGCATCAAAGGTCCAGAATCCACAGATACGCAGTATTTT.

The chain couples TRBV2 to TRBJ1-2, with a tentative D call TRBD1 (5 bases). Germline CDR1 and CDR2: SNHLY and FYNNEI. With 6 bases removed from V and 4 bases from J, the gap between germline ends came to 18 bases. The CDR3 runs to 15 residues. The CDR3 reads CASRPPRGSFYGYTF. DNA of the CDR3: TGTGCCAGCAGACCCCCCCGGGGCAGCTTCTATGGCTACACCTTC. The whole variable domain, filled in from reference TRBV2 and TRBJ1-2, reads EPEVTQTPSHQVTQMGQEVILRCVPISNHLYFYWYRQILGQKVEFLVSFYNNEISEKSEIFDDQFSVERPDGSNFTLKIRSTKLEDSAMYFCASRPPRGSFYGYTFGSGTRLTVV.

The V call is TRBV7-9, the J call TRBJ2-7; 8 bases map to TRBD1. V dropped 5 bases and J dropped 6; count of bases not matched to a gene: 6. The CDR3 spans 13 residues. Germline V lookup: CDR1 SEHNR, CDR2 FQNEAQ (reference sequence). The CDR3 sequence is CASSTRTGPEQYF. Here the CDR3 DNA reads TGTGCCAGCAGCACCCGGACAGGGCCCGAGCAGTACTTC.

The chain combines TRBV7-9 with TRBJ2-1; D is uncertain. The germline gives CDR1 SEHNR, CDR2 FQNEAQ (reference sequence). The ends were cut back, 5 bases at V and 0 bases at J, with 11 bases in the middle. CDR3 size: 15 residues. The CDR3 DNA is TGTGCCAGCAGCCCCGGGCGAAGCTCCTACAATGAGCAGTTCTTC. Its protein product is CASSPGRSSYNEQFF.

The rearrangement uses TRBV7-6 and TRBJ1-1; 8 bases match TRBD1. V lost 2 bases, J lost 11 bases, and 16 bases stayed unmatched. The V gene's germline CDR1 is SGHVS and CDR2 FNYEAQ. The length of the CDR3 is 16 residues. The CDR3 coding sequence is TGTGCCAGCAGCTTAACTCAGGGGGCCGTAGGCCCGGGGGCTTTCTTT. Amino acids: CASSLTQGAVGPGAFF.

The chain couples TRBV27 to TRBJ2-5; no firm D call. This CDR3 contains 16 residues. Between the trimmed V and J ends, which lost 2 bases and 2 bases, there was a span of 15 bases. Germline lookup yields CDR1 MNHEY and CDR2 SMNVEV (reference sequence). CDR3 protein: CASSLIYSGAQETQYF. The CDR3 bases are TGTGCCAGCAGTTTAATCTACTCTGGCGCTCAAGAGACCCAGTACTTC.

The chain is built from TRBV4-1 and TRBJ2-7; D gene unclear. V was trimmed by 4 bases and J by 3 bases, leaving 16 bases between them. This CDR3 contains 15 residues. CDR1 MGHRA and CDR2 YSYEKL come from the germline V gene. The DNA of the CDR3 is TGCGCCAGCAGCCTTGCCGAGATCTATCTCTACGAGCAGTACTTC. Its protein product is CASSLAEIYLYEQYF.

This sequence joins TRBV11-2 and TRBJ2-2; D is undetermined. The germline V and J ends were trimmed by 3 bases and 4 bases, with 9 bases remaining between them. CDR1 SGHAT and CDR2 FQNNGV come from the germline V gene. The CDR3 covers 14 residues. The chain's CDR3 is CASSFLMGTGELFF. The DNA of the CDR3 is TGTGCCAGCAGCTTCCTGATGGGCACCGGGGAGCTGTTTTTT.

V is TRBV5-1 and J is TRBJ2-1; D not certain. With 2 bases removed from V and 0 bases from J, the gap between germline ends came to 9 bases. Germline loops: CDR1 SGHRS, CDR2 YFSETQ. The CDR3 runs to 15 residues. CDR3 in amino acids: CASSLNPSSYNEQFF. The CDR3 DNA sequence: TGCGCCAGCAGCTTAAACCCGAGCTCCTACAATGAGCAGTTCTTC.

The genes are TRBV18 and TRBJ1-1, with 10 bases identical to TRBD1. This CDR3 spans 15 amino acids. Trimming took 3 bases from V and 0 from J; bases not matched to a gene: 1. CDR1 is KGHSH and CDR2 is LQKENI in the germline V gene. CDR3 in amino acids: CASSPTGGMNTEAFF. The CDR3 DNA sequence: TGTGCCAGCTCACCGACAGGGGGCATGAACACTGAAGCTTTCTTT.

This clone appeared a few times. The rearrangement joins TRBV6-4 to TRBJ1-5; D uncertain. CDR1 is MRHNA, CDR2 SNTAGT, per germline. CDR3 length equals 13 residues. The V end lost 2 bases, the J end lost 7 bases, and 9 bases lay between the germline ends. The CDR3 loop reads CASSDNIGQPQHF. In DNA form, the CDR3 reads TGTGCCAGCAGTGACAACATTGGGCAGCCCCAGCATTTT.